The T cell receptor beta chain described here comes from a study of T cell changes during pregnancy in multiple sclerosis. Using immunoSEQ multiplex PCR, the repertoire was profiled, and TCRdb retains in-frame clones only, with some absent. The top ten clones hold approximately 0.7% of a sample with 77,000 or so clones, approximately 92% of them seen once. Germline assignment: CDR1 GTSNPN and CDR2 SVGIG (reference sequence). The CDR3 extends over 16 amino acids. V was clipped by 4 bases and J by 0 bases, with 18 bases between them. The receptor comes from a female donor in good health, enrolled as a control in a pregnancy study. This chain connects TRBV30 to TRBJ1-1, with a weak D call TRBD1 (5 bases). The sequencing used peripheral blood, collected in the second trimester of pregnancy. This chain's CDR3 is CAWTYEGRGMNTEAFF. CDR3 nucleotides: TGTGCCTGGACTTACGAAGGGAGGGGAATGAACACTGAAGCTTTCTTT.